This T cell receptor beta chain stems from a study of CXCR3-negative and CXCR3-positive naive CD8 T cells. CDR3 length equals 16 residues. CDR1 is SEHNR and CDR2 is FQNEAQ in the germline V gene (reference sequence). The authors made the TRB cDNA libraries by 5' RACE using UMI labels. TCRdb reprocessed the 5' RACE reads, keeping one entry per CDR3 protein, no DNA. The sample table sets out roughly 5,000 distinct CDR3 sequences. As regards this clonotype: Antigen specificity is unknown.

Triplicate sorts, hundreds of thousands of cells apiece, were made for each CD8+ T cell subset. CD45RO-CCR7+CD27+CD95- cells counted as naive CD8+ T cells. Broader study findings: A higher hydrophobicity marked the TRB CDR3s of CXCR3-positive naive cells versus CXCR3-negative naive cells. Memory cells differed in TRBV-TRBJ usage, but naive CXCR3-negative and CXCR3-positive cells had similar usage.

This receptor was identified in a human donor in good health. Some clones in this sample may be carry-over from other donors' samples. The chain couples TRBV7-9 to TRBJ2-3; lacking DNA, the TRBD2 call made by TCRdb goes unchecked. Input material: naive CXCR3+ CD8+ T cells from blood. Subset of the sample: CD45RO-CCR7+CD27+CD95- naive CD8+ T cells expressing CXCR3 (TNR3+). The CDR3 reads CASSSRSRELADTQYF.